The 9 T cell receptor beta chains presented below share a single source sample, sequenced in a study of shared clonotypes between healthy human individuals. Data came from immunoSEQ multiplex PCR; TCRdb stores just in-frame clones and leaves some out. The table records around 1,100,000 clones, 60% to 85% of them present only once. Source material: memory CD4+ T cells from PBMCs. The sample's subset: CD45RA-negative fraction. Receptors were obtained from a man aged 18 to 30 in good health. Some clones in this sample may be carry-over from other donors' samples.

The chain joins TRBV27 to TRBJ2-5; 16 bases match TRBD2. CDR1 and CDR2 from the germline V gene are MNHEY and SMNVEV (reference sequence). This CDR3 comprises 18 residues. Germline trimming cut 8 bases from V and 5 bases from J; bases unmatched to any gene: 14. For the CDR3, the DNA is TGTGCCAGCTCGACCGGGACTAGCGGGAGGGCCTTGGGGGAGACCCAGTACTTC. It translates to CASSTGTSGRALGETQYF.

A remark on this clone: The same CDR3 arises from other DNA sequences in this sample as well. The chain recombines TRBV7-3 with TRBJ2-1; D remains unclear. Germline-derived CDR1 and CDR2 are SGHTA and FQGTGA. The CDR3 consists of 15 residues. V was clipped by 0 bases and J by 1 base, with 7 bases between them. The CDR3 region has the DNA TGTGCCAGCAGCTTAACCCCCGGTTCCTACAATGAGCAGTTCTTC. Its protein product is CASSLTPGSYNEQFF. The complete variable domain, with remaining parts taken from reference TRBV7-3 and TRBJ2-1, reads GAGVSQTPSNKVTEKGKYVELRCDPISGHTALYWYRQSLGQGPEFLIYFQGTGAADDSGLPNDRFFAVRPEGSVSTLKIQRTERGDSAVYLCASSLTPGSYNEQFFGPGTRLTVL.

The genes are TRBV11-3 and TRBJ2-2; the D gene could be TRBD1 or TRBD2 (5 bases each). This CDR3 comprises 17 residues. Trimming removed 4 bases at V and 7 bases at J, with 22 bases between. Germline CDR1 and CDR2: SGHNT and YENEEA. CDR3 bases: TGTGCCAGCAGCTATTCCCCGGGGCAGGAGAAGATCGGGGAGCTGTTTTTT. It encodes CASSYSPGQEKIGELFF.

This clone was seen a few times. The genes are TRBV9 and TRBJ2-7, with 7 bases identical to TRBD1. The CDR3 is 14 amino acids. Trimming took 3 bases from V and 3 from J; bases not matched to a gene: 6. Germline V gives CDR1 SGDLS, CDR2 YYNGEE. CDR3 amino acids: CASSARWDSYEQYF. CDR3 nucleotides: TGTGCCAGCAGCGCCCGGTGGGACAGCTACGAGCAGTACTTC.

The rearrangement joins TRBV4-2 to TRBJ1-5, with 7 positions matching TRBD1. Per the germline V gene, CDR1 is LGHNA and CDR2 is YNFKEQ. The V gene end was trimmed by 5 bases and the J gene end by 5 bases; junction bases not matched to a gene: 9. The CDR3 totals 15 residues. The CDR3 region has the DNA TGTGCCAGCAGCAAGGGACAGTCGACCTATCAGCCCCAGCATTTT. It translates to CASSKGQSTYQPQHF.

This clone was recorded a few times. The chain has TRBV10-2 and TRBJ2-2; D is uncertain. The CDR3 contains 13 residues. The germline V gene has CDR1 WSHSY and CDR2 SAAADI. V gave up 5 bases and J gave up 0 bases, with 4 bases separating them. CDR3 loop: CASSRANTGELFF. The CDR3 region has the DNA TGCGCCAGCAGTCGTGCGAACACCGGGGAGCTGTTTTTT.

V is TRBV15 and J is TRBJ1-3; D is unresolved. CDR3 length: 16 residues. With 1 base removed from V and 8 bases from J, the gap between germline ends came to 18 bases. The germline V gene has CDR1 LNHNV and CDR2 YYDKDF (reference sequence). The CDR3 DNA is TGTGCCACCAGCAGAGTTTACGGCGGAATGGGCGACACCATATATTTT. Encoded protein: CATSRVYGGMGDTIYF. Using reference TRBV15 and TRBJ1-3 for the parts outside the CDR3, the full variable domain is DAMVIQNPRYQVTQFGKPVTLSCSQTLNHNVMYWYQQKSSQAPKLLFHYYDKDFNNEADTPDNFQSRRPNTSFCFLDIRSPGLGDTAMYLCATSRVYGGMGDTIYFGEGSWLTVV.

The chain uses TRBV5-8 and TRBJ1-1, with a tentative D call TRBD1 (6 bases). The V end was cut by 0 bases, the J end by 1 base, with 10 bases between. The CDR3 is 15 amino acids. Germline CDR1 is SGHTS and CDR2 is YDEGEE. The CDR3 is CASSLAGTPNTEAFF. The CDR3 nucleotides are TGTGCCAGCAGCTTGGCAGGGACACCGAACACTGAAGCTTTCTTT. Variable domain in full (rest from reference TRBV5-8 and TRBJ1-1): EAGVTQSPTHLIKTRGQQATLRCSPISGHTSVYWYQQALGLGLQFLLWYDEGEERNRGNFPPRFSGRQFPNYSSELNVNALELEDSALYLCASSLAGTPNTEAFFGQGTRLTVV.

This clone was detected only a few times. The rearrangement joins TRBV30 to TRBJ1-2; D is ambiguous. The CDR3 covers 11 residues. Germline CDR1 and CDR2: GTSNPN and SVGIG (reference sequence). Trimming cost V 2 bases and J 4 bases, with 5 bases left between them. This chain's CDR3 is CAWSRGYGYTF. The CDR3 region has the DNA TGTGCCTGGAGTCGAGGCTATGGCTACACCTTC.